One sample yielded the 18 T cell receptor beta chains listed below, sequenced in a study of identical twins (dated by TCRdb to between 2015 and 2016). Library preparation was by 5' RACE. The instrument given in TCRdb is Illumina HiSeq 2000. TCRdb reprocessing: public reads trimmed at Q25 with fastp, clones called with MiXCR, in-frame beta chains kept. Duplicate CDR3 protein sequences are folded into a single record with the most common DNA and genes. Within this sample are 240,000 or so distinct CDR3 sequences, with about 12% of them counted one time only. Together, the top ten hold 3.5% to 5% of the sample. In addition, the sample was reused for a study of yellow fever vaccine responses in identical twins.

The material sequenced was memory (CD45RO+) T cells sorted from blood. The cell subset or site label, read with the paper, signifies: CD45RO+ enriched T cells. The receptors were gathered from a woman aged 18-30 years in good health.

This clonotype was counted at least ten times. CDR3 protein: CASSKGQGSIHEQYF. CDR3 nucleotide sequence: TGCGCCAGCAGCAAGGGACAGGGGTCTATACACGAGCAGTACTTC. This chain joins TRBV5-1 and TRBJ2-7, with 10 bases that match TRBD1. Germline V CDR1 and CDR2: SGHRS, YFSETQ. V was pared by 4 bases and J by 5 bases, with 9 bases of the junction left unmatched. This CDR3 spans 15 amino acids. The full variable domain, its missing parts supplied by reference TRBV5-1 and TRBJ2-7, is KAGVTQTPRYLIKTRGQQVTLSCSPISGHRSVSWYQQTPGQGLQFLFEYFSETQRNKGNFPGRFSGRQFSNSRSEMNVSTLELGDSALYLCASSKGQGSIHEQYFGPGTRLTVT.

The chain joins TRBV6-2 or TRBV6-3 to TRBJ2-7, with D unclear. The CDR3 is made up of 12 amino acids. In germline, CDR1 is MNHEY, CDR2 SVGEGT. Trimming took 4 bases from V and 3 from J, leaving 7 bases between them. As DNA, the CDR3 is TGTGCCAGCAGTTGGGGAAACTACGAGCAGTACTTC. As protein: CASSWGNYEQYF.

This rearrangement joins TRBV12-3 or TRBV12-4 to TRBJ1-5; D is undetermined. Trimming took 6 bases from V and 0 from J, leaving 9 bases between them. The CDR3 runs 14 residues. The CDR3 sequence is CASSPTTSNQPQHF. CDR3 in DNA: TGTGCCAGCAGCCCTACGACTAGCAATCAGCCCCAGCATTTT.

V gene TRBV7-9 combines with J gene TRBJ1-4; D might be TRBD1 (6 bases). This CDR3 is 15 amino acids long. Germline V gene lookup returns CDR1 SEHNR and CDR2 FQNEAQ (reference sequence). Trimming took off 1 base at V and 4 bases at J, with 10 bases between the two ends. The CDR3 reads CASSLDGGFNEKLFF. In nucleotides, the CDR3 is TGTGCCAGCAGCTTAGACGGGGGCTTTAATGAAAAACTGTTTTTT.

This clonotype appeared many times. The chain is built from TRBV28 and TRBJ2-2, with 11 bases fitting TRBD1. Germline V gene data show CDR1 as MDHEN and CDR2 as SYDVKM. The CDR3 runs 15 residues. V trimming: 6 bases; J trimming: 5 bases; junction bases outside the gene matches: 5. The CDR3 is CASRRGQGETGELFF. The CDR3 nucleotides are TGTGCCAGCAGGCGGGGACAGGGGGAGACCGGGGAGCTGTTTTTT.

This clonotype was observed a handful of times. This chain joins TRBV6-2 or TRBV6-3 and TRBJ2-1; weak D call: TRBD2 (5 bases). V was clipped by 8 bases and J by 7 bases, with 12 bases between them. The CDR3 totals 12 residues. Germline CDR1 MNHEY, CDR2 SVGEGT. The CDR3 nucleotides are TGTGCCAGCGCAAGGCCGGGGAATGAGCAGTTCTTC. Its translation: CASARPGNEQFF.

In its sample, this clonotype was seen many times. V gene TRBV12-3 or TRBV12-4 combines with J gene TRBJ2-3, with 8 bases that match TRBD2. The CDR3 has 14 residues. After removal of 3 bases from V and 2 bases from J, the junction contained 1 base not matched to a gene. CDR3 in DNA: TGTGCCAGCAGTTTTAGCGGGGCCACAGATACGCAGTATTTT. Protein sequence: CASSFSGATDTQYF.

The V gene is TRBV7-2, the J gene TRBJ2-5; TRBD1 matches 9 bases. The germline V gene encodes CDR1 SGHTA and CDR2 FQGNSA. This CDR3 has 15 residues. J was trimmed by 6 bases and V by 1 base; bases with no gene match: 6. Written as DNA, the CDR3 is TGTGCCAGCAGCTTAGTGCCGGACAGGGGTAAGACCCAGTACTTC. It translates to CASSLVPDRGKTQYF. Full variable domain (rest looked up from reference TRBV7-2 and TRBJ2-5): GAGVSQSPSNKVTEKGKDVELRCDPISGHTALYWYRQSLGQGLEFLIYFQGNSAPDKSGLPSDRFSAERTGGSVSTLTIQRTQQEDSAVYLCASSLVPDRGKTQYFGPGTRLLVL.

This clonotype was picked up many times. The chain couples TRBV20-1 to TRBJ2-1; 13 positions match TRBD2. Germline V gene sequence: CDR1 DFQATT, CDR2 SNEGSKA (reference sequence). The CDR3 runs to 19 residues. After removal of 4 bases from V and 4 bases from J, the junction contained 16 bases not matched to a gene. The CDR3, as DNA: TGCAGTGCTAACCGACAGGGCGTTGTACTAGCGGGGGGGTACAATGAGCAGTTCTTC. This sequence encodes CSANRQGVVLAGGYNEQFF.

This clonotype was observed a handful of times. The V call is TRBV7-9, the J call TRBJ2-5; perhaps TRBD1 as D (5 bases). Deletions cut 1 base from V and 3 bases from J, with 12 bases between. Germline values: CDR1 SEHNR, CDR2 FQNEAQ (reference sequence). This CDR3 contains 15 residues. The CDR3 spells CASSLVVTAEETQYF. The CDR3 nucleotides are TGTGCCAGCAGCTTAGTTGTGACAGCTGAAGAGACCCAGTACTTC.

CDR3: CASSLAVAEQFF. DNA for the CDR3: TGTGCCAGCAGCTTGGCTGTAGCGGAGCAGTTCTTC. The rearrangement uses TRBV7-2 and TRBJ2-1; D is perhaps TRBD2 (5 bases). CDR3 length: 12 amino acids. The germline CDR1 and CDR2 sequences are SGHTA and FQGNSA. Trimming removed 3 bases from V and 10 bases from J, with 10 bases in between.

The chain carries TRBV12-3 or TRBV12-4 and TRBJ2-5, with 8 bases that match TRBD2. CDR3 length equals 17 residues. Trimming took 5 bases from V and 1 from J; bases not matched to a gene: 12. The chain's CDR3 is CASSLLGLSGGQETQYF. The CDR3 DNA reads as TGTGCCAGCAGTCTTCTAGGACTAAGCGGGGGCCAAGAGACCCAGTACTTC.

The chain recombines TRBV11-2 with TRBJ2-5, with 8 positions matching TRBD2. Germline CDR1 and CDR2: SGHAT and FQNNGV. This CDR3 contains 15 residues. V gave up 7 bases and J gave up 1 base; unmatched junction bases: 8. The CDR3 loop is CASNQAGDLQETQYF. The CDR3 region has the DNA TGTGCCAGCAACCAAGCGGGAGACCTCCAAGAGACCCAGTACTTC.

The rearrangement uses TRBV11-2 and TRBJ2-1; 8 positions match TRBD2. Germline lookup yields CDR1 SGHAT and CDR2 FQNNGV. The CDR3 runs to 13 residues. After removal of 5 bases from V and 9 bases from J, the junction contained 6 bases not matched to a gene. DNA for the CDR3: TGTGCCAGCAGCCGGGGGGGATCTGGTGAGCAGTTCTTC. It translates to CASSRGGSGEQFF.

The V call is TRBV5-1, the J call TRBJ1-1; no clear D. Germline lookup yields CDR1 SGHRS and CDR2 YFSETQ. CDR3 length equals 12 residues. Trimming took off 4 bases at V and 6 bases at J, with 10 bases between the two ends. This CDR3 reads CASSLSMAEAFF. For the CDR3, the DNA is TGCGCCAGCAGCCTTTCGATGGCTGAAGCTTTCTTT.

This clonotype has only a few counts. The chain combines TRBV11-2 with TRBJ2-7; 9 bases match TRBD1. The CDR3 has 19 amino acids. The V gene's germline CDR1 is SGHAT and CDR2 FQNNGV. The junction had 18 bases not matched to a gene; V was cut back by 0 bases and J by 6 bases. The CDR3 bases are TGTGCCAGCAGCTTAGATGGGACAGGGAGCTACTCTAGGGTGCTCGAGCAGTACTTC. Translation: CASSLDGTGSYSRVLEQYF.

This clonotype has a handful of counts. This sequence joins TRBV27 and TRBJ2-7, with D tentatively TRBD2 (5 bases). This CDR3 region has 12 residues. Germline V lookup: CDR1 MNHEY, CDR2 SMNVEV (reference sequence). V lost 6 bases to trimming and J lost 5 bases, with 11 bases between them. The CDR3, as DNA: TGTGCCAGCAGCCAACGGGGTGACGAGCAGTACTTC. Its translation: CASSQRGDEQYF.

This clonotype was recorded at least ten times. The CDR3 spells CASSLAEDYRYEQYF. The DNA for the CDR3 is TGTGCCAGCAGCTTAGCCGAGGACTACCGCTACGAGCAGTACTTC. This chain connects TRBV11-2 to TRBJ2-7; D is possibly TRBD2 (6 bases). The germline V gene encodes CDR1 SGHAT and CDR2 FQNNGV. Trimming removed 1 base at V and 3 bases at J, with 13 bases between. The CDR3 covers 15 residues.